Following are 22 T cell receptor beta chains from one sample sequenced in a study of neurological immune-mediated disorders. TCRdb analysed the 5' RACE reads with MiXCR anew, one entry per CDR3 protein. The sample gives more than 20,000 distinct CDR3 sequences, more than 2% of which show up once; about 2.5% is in the top ten. The sample taken for sequencing was PBMCs. The receptors derive from a woman in her forties or fifties with multiple sclerosis.

This clonotype has ten or more counts. The chain carries TRBV6-6 and TRBJ1-1, with TRBD1 matching over 7 bases. CDR1 is MNHNY, CDR2 SVGAGI, per germline (reference sequence). The CDR3 is 15 amino acids. V shed 2 bases and J 1 base; nucleotides not matched to a gene: 4. The CDR3 reads CASSYTDRKNTEAFF. In DNA form, the CDR3 reads TGTGCCAGCAGTTACACGGACAGGAAGAACACTGAAGCTTTCTTT.

This clonotype was seen ten or more times. The chain carries TRBV12-3 or TRBV12-4 and TRBJ2-3; 9 positions match TRBD2. CDR3 size: 15 residues. The V and J ends lost 1 base and 5 bases, in that order; junction bases with no gene match: 4. The CDR3 loop reads CASSLDAGGRDTQYF. Here the CDR3 DNA reads TGTGCCAGCAGTTTAGATGCGGGGGGGCGAGATACGCAGTATTTT.

This clonotype occurred many times. V is TRBV29-1 and J is TRBJ1-3; D is unresolved. V shed 6 bases and J shed 0 bases, with 9 bases lying between them. Per germline, CDR1 SQVTM and CDR2 ANQGSEA. CDR3 length: 13 residues. Written as DNA, the CDR3 is TGCAGCGTGGGGTTCGGCTCTGGAAACACCATATATTTT. Protein: CSVGFGSGNTIYF.

The rearrangement uses TRBV3-1 and TRBJ1-2; 8 bases fit TRBD1. The length of the CDR3 is 13 residues. Germline CDR1 LGHDT, CDR2 YNNKEL (reference sequence). Losses at the gene ends were 0 bases for V and 7 bases for J; bases not matched to a gene: 1. This CDR3 reads CASSQDTGGGYTF. The CDR3 bases are TGTGCCAGCAGCCAAGATACAGGGGGTGGCTACACCTTC.

The table lists this clonotype with many counts. The chain carries TRBV5-1 and TRBJ2-1; D is unresolved. In germline, CDR1 is SGHRS, CDR2 YFSETQ. Trimming pared 0 bases from V and 6 bases from J, leaving 10 bases between. The CDR3 runs 14 residues. The CDR3 is CASSLVGRSNEQFF. CDR3 nucleotides: TGCGCCAGCAGCTTGGTAGGCCGGTCCAATGAGCAGTTCTTC.

In this sample, this clonotype turned up many times. The chain employs TRBV10-3 and TRBJ2-5; TRBD1 is a possible D gene (6 bases). In germline, CDR1 is ENHRY, CDR2 SYGVKD. The CDR3 consists of 13 residues. V lost 7 bases to trimming and J lost 5 bases, with 14 bases between them. The CDR3 DNA is TGTGCCATCACCCCACAGGGTGGCGAGACCCAGTACTTC. This sequence encodes CAITPQGGETQYF.

This clonotype showed up just a few times. This chain uses TRBV20-1 with TRBJ1-6; tentative D call: TRBD1 (5 bases). V shed 6 bases and J shed 10 bases, with 19 bases lying between them. CDR1 is DFQATT and CDR2 is SNEGSKA in the germline V gene (reference sequence). The CDR3 length is 14 residues. In DNA form, the CDR3 reads TGCAGTGCCGACGGGGCCAGGGCGGAATCACCCCTCCACTTT. Residues: CSADGARAESPLHF.

This clonotype was seen many times. The rearrangement uses TRBV20-1 and TRBJ2-7; TRBD1 agrees at 10 bases. This CDR3 is built from 14 residues. V trimming: 1 base; J trimming: 6 bases; junction bases outside the gene matches: 6. The germline gives CDR1 DFQATT, CDR2 SNEGSKA (reference sequence). Here the CDR3 reads CSARVRTGGVEQYF. The CDR3 DNA follows: TGCAGTGCTAGAGTCAGGACAGGGGGAGTCGAGCAGTACTTC.

This clonotype has a count of ten or more. CDR3 coding DNA: TGTGCCAGCTCACAACAGGGGGGCCTTGAGCAGTACTTC. Residues: CASSQQGGLEQYF. V usage is TRBV18 and J usage is TRBJ2-7, with 8 bases lining up with TRBD1. V trimming: 4 bases; J trimming: 7 bases; junction bases outside the gene matches: 6. This CDR3 has 13 amino acids. The germline V gene encodes CDR1 KGHSH and CDR2 LQKENI. The variable domain in full, with the rest retrieved from reference TRBV18 and TRBJ2-7, is NAGVMQNPRHLVRRRGQEARLRCSPMKGHSHVYWYRQLPEEGLKFMVYLQKENIIDESGMPKERFSAEFPKEGPSILRIQQVVRGDSAAYFCASSQQGGLEQYFGPGTRLTVT.

In this sample, this clonotype turned up a few times. V is TRBV27 and J is TRBJ1-2, with 7 nucleotides matching TRBD1. There are 15 residues in the CDR3. V lost 6 bases to trimming and J lost 4 bases; unmatched junction nucleotides: 11. Per germline, CDR1 MNHEY and CDR2 SMNVEV (reference sequence). The CDR3 coding sequence is TGTGCCAGCAGCCTACGTGGAGGGGGCAGCTATGGCTACACCTTC. Amino acid sequence: CASSLRGGGSYGYTF.

This clonotype was recorded a few times. This chain links TRBV12-3 or TRBV12-4 with TRBJ2-3; 7 bases line up with TRBD2. The CDR3 consists of 14 residues. The junction had 7 bases not matched to a gene; V was cut back by 6 bases and J by 4 bases. CDR3 loop: CASSSGTTADTQYF. The CDR3, as DNA: TGTGCCAGCAGCTCCGGGACTACTGCAGATACGCAGTATTTT.

This clonotype was detected many times. The chain uses TRBV10-2 and TRBJ2-7; 8 bases match TRBD1. Per the germline V gene, CDR1 is WSHSY and CDR2 is SAAADI. The CDR3 contains 13 residues. V shed 7 bases, J shed 2 bases, and the junction held 4 bases outside the gene matches. CDR3 sequence (DNA): TGCGCCAGCACGGACAGGGCCACCTACGAGCAGTACTTC. Its translation: CASTDRATYEQYF.

This clonotype occurred a few times. With a much larger clone just one base away, this may be a read error. Without the conserved terminal phenylalanine or tryptophan, this CDR3 likely stems from a read error. The rearrangement joins TRBV7-2 to TRBJ1-4, with no clear D. Germline V lookup: CDR1 SGHTA, CDR2 FQGNSA. V lost 10 bases and J lost 6, with 9 bases in between. This CDR3 is built from 11 residues. The CDR3 sequence: CATRMDEKLFC. DNA of the CDR3: TGTGCCACTAGGATGGATGAAAAACTGTTTTGT.

This clonotype was observed many times. The chain carries TRBV5-6 and TRBJ2-7, with TRBD1 matching 8 bases. V shed 0 bases, J shed 9 bases, and the junction held 5 bases outside the gene matches. The germline gives CDR1 SGHDT, CDR2 YYEEEE. The CDR3 has 13 residues. The CDR3 sequence: CASSLVRGLVQYF. Written as DNA, the CDR3 is TGTGCCAGCAGCTTGGTCAGGGGGCTCGTGCAGTACTTC. Full variable domain (rest looked up from reference TRBV5-6 and TRBJ2-7): DAGVTQSPTHLIKTRGQQVTLRCSPKSGHDTVSWYQQALGQGPQFIFQYYEEEERQRGNFPDRFSGHQFPNYSSELNVNALLLGDSALYLCASSLVRGLVQYFGPGTRLTVT.

In its sample, this clonotype is medium-sized (0.01 to 0.1%). The J gene is TRBJ2-6, the V gene TRBV10-3, with TRBD2 identical over 10 bases. CDR1 ENHRY and CDR2 SYGVKD come from the germline V gene. This CDR3 spans 17 amino acids. The V and J ends lost 3 bases and 1 base, in that order; junction bases with no gene match: 3. DNA of the CDR3: TGTGCCATCAGTGAATGGACTAGCGGTTCTGGGGCCAACGTCCTGACTTTC. Protein product: CAISEWTSGSGANVLTF.

This clonotype was counted many times. This rearrangement joins TRBV20-1 to TRBJ2-7; either TRBD1 or TRBD2 may supply D (5 bases each). CDR1 and CDR2 from the germline V gene are DFQATT and SNEGSKA (reference sequence). The CDR3 contains 14 residues. V lost 6 bases and J lost 4, with 19 bases in between. The CDR3 bases are TGCAGTGCGCGGGTAGTACGGGGCAAGTACGAGCAGTACTTC. The encoded protein is CSARVVRGKYEQYF.

This clonotype was seen ten or more times. The chain recombines TRBV20-1 with TRBJ1-1, with 7 bases fitting TRBD1. The CDR3 runs 12 residues. Germline V gene sequence: CDR1 DFQATT, CDR2 SNEGSKA (reference sequence). V was clipped by 6 bases and J by 5 bases; unmatched bases: 6. CDR3 in DNA: TGCAGTGCAATTCAGGGGGGGACTGAAGCTTTCTTT. This translates into CSAIQGGTEAFF.

This clonotype has a count of ten or more. The rearrangement uses TRBV7-8 and TRBJ1-2; no firm D call. Trimming left V 8 bases short and J 4 bases short, with 14 bases between. Per germline, CDR1 SGHVS and CDR2 FQNEAQ. The CDR3 extends over 13 amino acids. The CDR3 nucleotides are TGTGCCAGCTCGCGGGAGGCAGCCTATGGCTACACCTTC. This codes for CASSREAAYGYTF. Full variable domain (outside the CDR3, taken from reference TRBV7-8 and TRBJ1-2): GAGVSQSPRYKVAKRGQDVALRCDPISGHVSLFWYQQALGQGPEFLTYFQNEAQLDKSGLPSDRFFAERPEGSVSTLKIQRTQQEDSAVYLCASSREAAYGYTFGSGTRLTVV.

This clonotype was detected ten times or more. The chain links TRBV20-1 to TRBJ2-2; a possible D gene is TRBD2 (6 bases). The V gene's germline CDR1 is DFQATT and CDR2 SNEGSKA (reference sequence). The CDR3 totals 14 residues. Trimming removed 3 bases from V and 0 bases from J, with 8 bases in between. CDR3 nucleotides: TGCAGTGCTAGCCGGGACTCGAACACCGGGGAGCTGTTTTTT. Encoded protein: CSASRDSNTGELFF.

This clonotype was detected many times. V and J are TRBV7-2 and TRBJ2-3; D is undetermined. There are 13 residues in the CDR3. Germline V gene lookup returns CDR1 SGHTA and CDR2 FQGNSA. Trimming shortened V by 1 base and J by 6 bases, and 8 bases separated the two germline ends. The CDR3 DNA reads as TGTGCCAGCAGCTTAGTACTTGTGGATACGCAGTATTTT. Protein: CASSLVLVDTQYF.

This clonotype was seen only a few times. The rearrangement uses TRBV7-2 and TRBJ1-2; D gene uncertain. The CDR3 loop spans 12 amino acids. Per the germline V gene, CDR1 is SGHTA and CDR2 is FQGNSA. V dropped 4 bases and J dropped 14 bases, with 17 bases sitting between them. DNA for the CDR3: TGTGCCAGCAGCTCCCAGTTGATGTGGATGACCTTC. Translating it yields CASSSQLMWMTF.

This clonotype came up many times. This rearrangement joins TRBV5-4 to TRBJ1-5, with 7 bases aligning to TRBD1. Unmatched junction bases numbered 9, after V lost 5 bases and J lost 4 bases. This CDR3 spans 15 amino acids. In germline, CDR1 is SGHNT, CDR2 YYREEE (reference sequence). CDR3 nucleotides: TGTGCCAGCAGTCAAACCCCACAGGGGAATCAGCCCCAGCATTTT. Its translation is CASSQTPQGNQPQHF.